These T cell receptor beta chains were read from a single sample in a study of blood T cells in healthy people across ages. TCRdb re-derived calls from the 5' RACE reads in MiXCR, one entry per CDR3 protein. The repertoire holds over 1,300,000 distinct CDR3 sequences, around 59% seen once, with over 5% in the top ten. The sample consisted of blood. The receptors shown here come from a man aged 18 to 35 in good health. The conserved cysteine and the conserved F or W are not part of the CDR3 here. The order of the fields is V gene, J gene, clone size, CDR3 protein. Size is stated for part of the rows, as once, few or many counts, or as a class when the clone is expanded.

V: TRBV11-1; J: TRBJ2-7; size: few; CDR3: ASSLATYGLAPQYEQY
V: TRBV11-2; J: TRBJ1-6; size: few; CDR3: ASTIRQGSSPLH
V: TRBV29-1; J: TRBJ1-1; size: NA; CDR3: SVGQENTEAF
V: TRBV12-3/TRBV12-4; J: TRBJ2-7; size: few; CDR3: ASSFQPTYEQY
V: TRBV4-1; J: TRBJ2-7; size: NA; CDR3: ASSQTTVYNEQY
V: TRBV3-1; J: TRBJ1-2; size: NA; CDR3: ASSQEARGYGYT
V: TRBV20-1; J: TRBJ2-1; size: NA; CDR3: SATWGFNEQF
V: TRBV14; J: TRBJ2-2; size: NA; CDR3: ASSQLSMNTGELF
V: TRBV29-1; J: TRBJ1-2; size: NA; CDR3: SVDGDYYGYT
V: TRBV5-1; J: TRBJ2-5; size: once; CDR3: ASSLEGGYQETQY
V: TRBV20-1; J: TRBJ2-7; size: few; CDR3: SALETQGPGYEQY
V: TRBV7-2; J: TRBJ2-1; size: many; CDR3: ASSFGPSYNEQF
V: TRBV6-2/TRBV6-3; J: TRBJ1-6; size: NA; CDR3: ASSRTGRNSPLH
V: TRBV4-3; J: TRBJ2-1; size: NA; CDR3: ASSQLGRYNEQF
V: TRBV27; J: TRBJ2-7; size: NA; CDR3: ASKDILQGANEQY
V: TRBV29-1; J: TRBJ2-3; size: NA; CDR3: SVPASGGTDTQY
V: TRBV12-3/TRBV12-4; J: TRBJ1-2; size: few; CDR3: ASRIETGPRGYT
V: TRBV7-9; J: TRBJ2-5; size: few; CDR3: ASVEQGLGETQY
V: TRBV29-1; J: TRBJ2-2; size: NA; CDR3: SAIQGEYTGELF
V: TRBV29-1; J: TRBJ2-3; size: NA; CDR3: SFSGVGDTQY
V: TRBV4-1; J: TRBJ1-2; size: few; CDR3: ASSTRGRGQNYGYT
V: TRBV29-1; J: TRBJ1-5; size: NA; CDR3: RTGGGFQPQH
V: TRBV6-2/TRBV6-3; J: TRBJ2-1; size: many; CDR3: ASRTSGGFNEQF
V: TRBV7-2; J: TRBJ2-7; size: NA; CDR3: ASSLRAAAYEQY
V: TRBV28; J: TRBJ2-5; size: NA; CDR3: ASRGVGVAGGLRSQETQY
V: TRBV6-2/TRBV6-3; J: TRBJ2-7; size: NA; CDR3: ASSRTTYEQY
V: TRBV20-1; J: TRBJ2-4; size: NA; CDR3: SARDYVLGSASLLDKNIQY
V: TRBV5-1; J: TRBJ2-1; size: NA; CDR3: ASSLVVVGTSYNEQF
V: TRBV11-2; J: TRBJ2-3; size: NA; CDR3: ASSLPVGGRGTDTQY
V: TRBV27; J: TRBJ2-1; size: NA; CDR3: ATLRTGEQF
V: TRBV20-1; J: TRBJ1-2; size: NA; CDR3: SAPFGGGYGYT
V: TRBV7-2; J: NA; size: NA; CDR3: ASSPSGLGVHEQY
V: TRBV7-8; J: TRBJ2-4; size: NA; CDR3: ASSPKPGEKSIQY
V: TRBV12-5; J: TRBJ2-7; size: NA; CDR3: ASGLGQSSYEQY
V: TRBV7-2; J: TRBJ2-7; size: NA; CDR3: ASSHPGGGTWGQY
V: TRBV12-3/TRBV12-4; J: TRBJ2-3; size: NA; CDR3: ASSLVSGVTDTQY
V: TRBV11-2; J: TRBJ2-5; size: NA; CDR3: ASSPDEGGQETQY
V: TRBV25-1; J: TRBJ2-1; size: NA; CDR3: ASSEDAGDVNEQF
V: TRBV20-1; J: TRBJ1-2; size: NA; CDR3: SASMHGSNYGYT
V: TRBV29-1; J: TRBJ2-4; size: few; CDR3: SVNYPGENIQY
V: TRBV12-3/TRBV12-4; J: TRBJ2-3; size: few; CDR3: ASSPDRGRTDTQY
V: TRBV7-8; J: TRBJ2-1; size: NA; CDR3: ASSLPRDRVNMWAYNEQF
V: TRBV3-1; J: TRBJ1-5; size: NA; CDR3: ASSHNPGSNQPQH
V: TRBV18; J: TRBJ2-1; size: NA; CDR3: ASSRRVGYQTDEQF
V: TRBV12-3/TRBV12-4; J: TRBJ2-1; size: NA; CDR3: ASSLGRIDNEQF
V: TRBV11-2; J: TRBJ2-5; size: NA; CDR3: ASSHRTGTRVETQY
V: TRBV28; J: TRBJ2-1; size: NA; CDR3: ASTTGSYNEQF
V: TRBV2; J: TRBJ2-1; size: NA; CDR3: ASSEGDTSGFDEQF
V: TRBV29-1; J: TRBJ1-2; size: NA; CDR3: SVSTATGGYYGYT
V: TRBV7-9; J: TRBJ2-7; size: NA; CDR3: ASSMGGHEQY
V: TRBV20-1; J: TRBJ2-5; size: NA; CDR3: SARATMAQETQY
V: TRBV4-1; J: TRBJ2-1; size: NA; CDR3: ASSQEEVNEQF
V: TRBV12-3/TRBV12-4; J: TRBJ1-3; size: NA; CDR3: ASSFQGALGNTIY